A selection of T cell receptor beta chains follows, all from one sample in a study of T-cell memory formation after mild COVID-19. TCRdb re-derived calls from the 5' RACE reads in MiXCR, one entry per CDR3 protein. This table has about 470,000 distinct CDR3 sequences, 18% appearing once. Material for sequencing was PBMCs or a T cell subset sorted from them (not recorded which). The receptors were gathered from an adult woman who had mild COVID-19 (a few samples of this study predate the infection). Cell type and time point are not known. Each CDR3 is given with its conserved first and last residue. A D gene is named only where the DNA matches it firmly. Size is stated for part of the rows, as once, few or many counts, or as a class when the clone is expanded.

J	size	V	D	CDR3	DNA
TRBJ1-4	-	TRBV19	-	CASKIGTRPNEKLFF	TGTGCCAGTAAAATAGGGACCCGGCCTAATGAAAAACTGTTTTTT
TRBJ2-7	-	TRBV3-1	-	CASSRSGSGHYEQYF	TGTGCCAGCAGCCGTAGCGGTAGCGGCCACTACGAGCAGTACTTC
TRBJ2-7	-	TRBV27	TRBD1	CASSLLDRGPYEQYF	TGTGCCAGCAGTTTACTGGACAGGGGGCCCTACGAGCAGTACTTC
TRBJ2-5	-	TRBV6-4	TRBD2	CASSEASGGETQYF	TGTGCCAGCAGTGAGGCTAGCGGGGGGGAGACCCAGTACTTC
TRBJ2-3	-	TRBV9	-	CASSGQATTDTQYF	TGTGCCAGCAGCGGACAGGCGACCACAGATACGCAGTATTTT
TRBJ1-1	few	TRBV5-1	-	CASSNTEPGGTLKGTEAFF	TGCGCCAGCAGCAATACGGAGCCAGGTGGAACACTGAAAGGGACTGAAGCTTTCTTT
TRBJ2-1	few	TRBV5-1	TRBD2	CASSLKTSGIYNEQFF	TGCGCCAGCAGCCTGAAGACTAGCGGAATCTACAATGAGCAGTTCTTC
TRBJ2-7	few	TRBV20-1	-	CSARDNLEEQYF	TGCAGTGCTAGGGACAATCTAGAAGAGCAGTACTTC
TRBJ2-7	-	TRBV6-1	-	CASSATPSYEQYF	TGTGCCAGCAGTGCGACTCCTTCCTACGAGCAGTACTTC
TRBJ1-5	few	TRBV9	-	CASNGGGHNQPQHF	TGTGCCAGCAACGGTGGGGGGCACAATCAGCCCCAGCATTTT
TRBJ1-6	-	TRBV7-2	TRBD1	CASSLRDSPRRFNSPLHF	TGTGCCAGCAGCTTAAGGGACAGCCCTAGACGATTTAATTCACCCCTCCACTTT
TRBJ1-4	few	TRBV3-1	-	CASSSENEKLFF	TGTGCCAGCAGCTCGGAGAATGAAAAACTGTTTTTT
TRBJ2-7	-	TRBV4-3	-	CASSLNRGTYEQYF	TGCGCCAGCAGCCTAAACCGGGGAACCTACGAGCAGTACTTC
TRBJ2-6	-	TRBV5-6	-	CASSLFSFGANVLTF	TGTGCCAGCAGCCTTTTTAGCTTTGGGGCCAACGTCCTGACTTTC
TRBJ2-1	-	TRBV6-4	TRBD2	CASSDSGGGDNEQFF	TGTGCCAGCAGTGACTCTGGCGGGGGGGATAATGAGCAGTTCTTC
TRBJ1-6	-	TRBV5-4	TRBD1	CASSYRTGYNSPLHF	TGTGCCAGCAGCTACCGGACAGGGTATAATTCACCCCTCCACTTT
TRBJ1-1	-	TRBV7-2	-	CASSWGRGTEAFF	TGTGCCAGCAGTTGGGGCCGGGGGACTGAAGCTTTCTTT
TRBJ1-6	-	TRBV27	TRBD1	CASSQRQGAFDSPLHF	TGTGCCAGCAGCCAAAGACAGGGGGCGTTTGATTCACCCCTCCACTTT
TRBJ2-7	few	TRBV10-3	TRBD2	CAISESGSGYEQYF	TGTGCCATCAGCGAAAGCGGGAGCGGTTACGAGCAGTACTTC
TRBJ2-5	-	TRBV7-2	-	CASSLGFPRTQYF	TGTGCCAGCAGCTTAGGGTTCCCCAGAACCCAGTACTTC